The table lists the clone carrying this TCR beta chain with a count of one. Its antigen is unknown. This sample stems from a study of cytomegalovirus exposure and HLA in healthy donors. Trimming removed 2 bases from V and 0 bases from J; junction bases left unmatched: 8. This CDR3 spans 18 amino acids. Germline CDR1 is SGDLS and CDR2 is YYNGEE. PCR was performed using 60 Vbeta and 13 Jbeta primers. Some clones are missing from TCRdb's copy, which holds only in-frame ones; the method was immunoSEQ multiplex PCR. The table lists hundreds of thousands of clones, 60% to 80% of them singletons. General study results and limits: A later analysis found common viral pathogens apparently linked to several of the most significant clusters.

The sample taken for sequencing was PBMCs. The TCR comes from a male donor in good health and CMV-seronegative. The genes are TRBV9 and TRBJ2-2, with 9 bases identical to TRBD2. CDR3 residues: CASSVSILAGTNTGELFF. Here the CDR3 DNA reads TGTGCCAGCAGCGTTTCGATCCTAGCGGGGACGAACACCGGGGAGCTGTTTTTT.